This T cell receptor beta chain is from a study of cytomegalovirus exposure and HLA in healthy donors. PCR employed 60 Vbeta and 13 Jbeta primers. Sequencing was performed with immunoSEQ multiplex PCR; in TCRdb, only in-frame clones are kept and a portion is missing. The table shows 150,000 to 200,000 clones, with approximately 80% occurring only once. This clone was detected once. V shed 0 bases and J 2 bases; nucleotides not matched to a gene: 2. The germline gives CDR1 SGHNT, CDR2 YYREEE (reference sequence). The CDR3 covers 14 residues. Nominally healthy donors were sampled, though unrecorded immune exposures were likely.

Material for sequencing was PBMCs. This sequence was found in a woman aged 35 to 49 in good health and CMV-seronegative. This chain uses TRBV5-4 with TRBJ2-7; 7 bases align to TRBD2. In DNA, the CDR3 is TGTGCCAGCAGCTTGGGGGGACTAACCTACGAGCAGTACTTC. It specifies CASSLGGLTYEQYF.